The present T cell receptor (beta chain) was sequenced within a study of cytomegalovirus exposure and HLA in healthy donors. About the study: Genotyping of under 500 donors showed that 65% to 90% belonged to the Caucasian-associated ancestry cluster.

Broader study findings: Later on, an analysis tied 15,000 or so TCR beta sequences to HLA alleles at 0.05 false discovery rate. Among TCR beta chains, those listed as cytomegalovirus-associated numbered over 150.

As to this clone: Antigen unknown.

Healthy bone marrow donors formed the donor group. V was cut by 2 bases and J by 10 bases, with 30 bases left in between. This CDR3 contains 19 residues. Germline-derived CDR1 and CDR2 are SEHNR and FQNEAQ (reference sequence). This PCR relied on a set of 60 Vbeta primers and 13 Jbeta primers. The method was immunoSEQ multiplex PCR; TCRdb's version includes in-frame clones alone and lacks a portion of them. This sample yields under 250,000 clones, of which approximately 81% are seen a single time; around 8.6% belongs to the top ten. The source material was PBMCs. The sequence was obtained from an older woman in good health and CMV-seropositive. The V call is TRBV7-9, the J call TRBJ2-1, with a possible D match to TRBD2 (6 bases). The CDR3 region is CASSLCLGEVAVRCNEQFF. CDR3 DNA sequence: TGTGCCAGCAGCTTATGTTTAGGGGAGGTTGCAGTACGGTGCAACGAGCAGTTCTTC.